This T cell receptor beta chain was obtained from a study of cytomegalovirus exposure and HLA in healthy donors. Comments on this clone: Antigen unknown.

The PCR ran on 60 Vbeta and 13 Jbeta primers. The method was immunoSEQ multiplex PCR; TCRdb's version includes in-frame clones alone and lacks a portion of them. The sample lists under 150,000 clones, approximately 82% occurring once. Losses at the gene ends were 2 bases for V and 8 bases for J; bases not matched to a gene: 10. The germline V gene encodes CDR1 SQVTM and CDR2 ANQGSEA. The length of the CDR3 is 14 residues. General study findings and limits: It was reported that TCR beta sequences correctly inferred the HLA-A and HLA-B alleles for most subjects.

Source material: PBMCs. The origin of this receptor is a man in his thirties or forties in good health and CMV-seropositive. This chain connects TRBV29-1 to TRBJ1-2, with 8 bases identical to TRBD1. CDR3 sequence reads: CSVEIAGGSAGYTF. DNA of the CDR3: TGCAGCGTTGAAATCGCAGGGGGCTCGGCAGGCTACACCTTC.